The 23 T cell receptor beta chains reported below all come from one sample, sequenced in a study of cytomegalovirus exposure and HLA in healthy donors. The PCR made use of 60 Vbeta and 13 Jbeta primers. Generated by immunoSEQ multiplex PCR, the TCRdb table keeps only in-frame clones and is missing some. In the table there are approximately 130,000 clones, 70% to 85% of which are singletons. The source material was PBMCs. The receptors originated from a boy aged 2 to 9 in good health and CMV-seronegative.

The CDR3 DNA is TGCGCCAGCAGCTCACGAGGCACTAGCGGGGGTTTCACAGATACGCAGTATTTT. This translates into CASSSRGTSGGFTDTQYF. The chain employs TRBV4-3 and TRBJ2-3, with 11 bases identical to TRBD2. The CDR3 contains 18 residues. Looked up from germline, CDR1 is LGHNA and CDR2 is YSLEER. With V trimmed by 5 bases and J by 2 bases, 12 bases remained unmatched.

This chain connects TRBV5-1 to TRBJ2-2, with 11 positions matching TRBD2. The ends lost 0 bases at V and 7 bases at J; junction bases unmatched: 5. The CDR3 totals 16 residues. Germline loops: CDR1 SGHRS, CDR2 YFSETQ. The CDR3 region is CASSLETSGGSGELFF. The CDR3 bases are TGCGCCAGCAGCTTGGAAACTAGCGGGGGTAGCGGGGAGCTGTTTTTT.

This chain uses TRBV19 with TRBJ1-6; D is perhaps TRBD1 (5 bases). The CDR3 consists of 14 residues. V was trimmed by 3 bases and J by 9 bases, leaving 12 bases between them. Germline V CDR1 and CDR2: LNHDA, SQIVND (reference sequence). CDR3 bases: TGTGCCAGTAGTATTATACAGGCCAGTTCACCCCTCCACTTT. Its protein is CASSIIQASSPLHF.

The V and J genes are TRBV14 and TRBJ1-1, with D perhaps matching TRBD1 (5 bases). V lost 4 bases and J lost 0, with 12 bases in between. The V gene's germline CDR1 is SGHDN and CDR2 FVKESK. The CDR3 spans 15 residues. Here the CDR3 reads CASSPGTWMNTEAFF. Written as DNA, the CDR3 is TGTGCCAGCAGCCCCGGGACTTGGATGAACACTGAAGCTTTCTTT.

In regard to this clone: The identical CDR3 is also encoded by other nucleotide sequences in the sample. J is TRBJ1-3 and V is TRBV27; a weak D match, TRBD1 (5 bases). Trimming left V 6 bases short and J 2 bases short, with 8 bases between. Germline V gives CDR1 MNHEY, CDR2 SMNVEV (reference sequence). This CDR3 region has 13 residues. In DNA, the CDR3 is TGTGCCAGCAGGACAGAAGCTGGAAACACCATATATTTT. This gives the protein CASRTEAGNTIYF.

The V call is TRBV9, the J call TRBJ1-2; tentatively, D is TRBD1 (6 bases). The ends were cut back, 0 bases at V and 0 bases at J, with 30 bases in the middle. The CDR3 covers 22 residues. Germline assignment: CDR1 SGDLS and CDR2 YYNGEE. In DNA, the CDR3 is TGTGCCAGCAGCGTAGATCTCACAGGACAGCGCCTAAAGGATTTAGCTAACTATGGCTACACCTTC. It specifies CASSVDLTGQRLKDLANYGYTF. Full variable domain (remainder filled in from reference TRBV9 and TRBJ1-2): DSGVTQTPKHLITATGQRVTLRCSPRSGDLSVYWYQQSLDQGLQFLIQYYNGEERAKGNILERFSAQQFPDLHSELNLSSLELGDSALYFCASSVDLTGQRLKDLANYGYTFGSGTRLTVV.

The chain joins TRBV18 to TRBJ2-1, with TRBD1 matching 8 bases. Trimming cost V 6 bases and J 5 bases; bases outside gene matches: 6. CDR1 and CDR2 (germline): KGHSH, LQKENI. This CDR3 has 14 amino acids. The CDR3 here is CASSGDRKNNEQFF. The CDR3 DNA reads TGTGCCAGCTCTGGGGACAGGAAAAACAATGAGCAGTTCTTC.

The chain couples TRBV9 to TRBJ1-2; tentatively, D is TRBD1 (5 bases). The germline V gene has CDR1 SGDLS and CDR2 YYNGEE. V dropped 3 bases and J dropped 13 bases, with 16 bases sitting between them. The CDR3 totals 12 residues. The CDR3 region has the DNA TGTGCCAGCAGCGCCGGGGGGGACGGTCTCACCTTC. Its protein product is CASSAGGDGLTF. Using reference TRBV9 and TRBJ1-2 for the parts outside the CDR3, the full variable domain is DSGVTQTPKHLITATGQRVTLRCSPRSGDLSVYWYQQSLDQGLQFLIQYYNGEERAKGNILERFSAQQFPDLHSELNLSSLELGDSALYFCASSAGGDGLTFGSGTRLTVV.

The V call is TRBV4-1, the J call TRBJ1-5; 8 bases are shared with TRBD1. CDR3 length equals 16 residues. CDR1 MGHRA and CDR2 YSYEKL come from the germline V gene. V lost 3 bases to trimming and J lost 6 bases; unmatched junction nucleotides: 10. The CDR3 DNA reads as TGCGCCAGCAGCCAGGAGACGGGACAGGATATTCAGCCCCAGCATTTT. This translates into CASSQETGQDIQPQHF.

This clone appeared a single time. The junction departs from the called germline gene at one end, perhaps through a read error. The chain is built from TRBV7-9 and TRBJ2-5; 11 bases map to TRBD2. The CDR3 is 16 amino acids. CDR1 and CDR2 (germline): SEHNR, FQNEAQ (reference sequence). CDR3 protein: CSSILTSGGLKETQYF. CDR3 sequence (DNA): TGTTCCAGCATCTTAACTAGCGGGGGTTTAAAGGAGACCCAGTACTTC.

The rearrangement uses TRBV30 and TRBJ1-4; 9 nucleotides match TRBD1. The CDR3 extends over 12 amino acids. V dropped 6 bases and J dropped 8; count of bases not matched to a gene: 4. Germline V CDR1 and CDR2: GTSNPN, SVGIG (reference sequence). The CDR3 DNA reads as TGTGCCTGCAGGGACAGGGCCGAAAAACTGTTTTTT. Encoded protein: CACRDRAEKLFF. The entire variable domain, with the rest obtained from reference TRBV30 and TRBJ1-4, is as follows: SQTIHQWPATLVQPVGSPLSLECTVEGTSNPNLYWYRQAAGRGLQLLFYSVGIGQISSEVPQNLSASRPQDRQFILSSKKLLLSDSGFYLCACRDRAEKLFFGSGTQLSVL.

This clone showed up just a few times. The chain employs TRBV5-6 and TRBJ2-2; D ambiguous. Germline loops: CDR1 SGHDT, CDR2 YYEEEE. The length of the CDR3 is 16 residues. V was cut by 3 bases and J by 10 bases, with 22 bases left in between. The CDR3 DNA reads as TGTGCCAGCAGCTGGTCCGGTCTCTTCCCCCCGGTGGAGCTGTTTTTT. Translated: CASSWSGLFPPVELFF.

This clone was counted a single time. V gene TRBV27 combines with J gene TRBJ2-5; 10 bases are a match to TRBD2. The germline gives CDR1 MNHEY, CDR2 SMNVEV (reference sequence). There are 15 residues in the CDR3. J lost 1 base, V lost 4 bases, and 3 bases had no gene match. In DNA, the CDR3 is TGTGCCAGCAGTTGGACTAGCGGAGCCCAAGAGACCCAGTACTTC. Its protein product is CASSWTSGAQETQYF.

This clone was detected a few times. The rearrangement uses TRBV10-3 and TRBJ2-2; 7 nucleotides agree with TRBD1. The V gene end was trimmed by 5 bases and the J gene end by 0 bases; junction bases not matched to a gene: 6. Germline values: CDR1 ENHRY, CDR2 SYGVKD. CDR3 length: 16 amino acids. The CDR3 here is CAISLAGTANTGELFF. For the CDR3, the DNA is TGTGCCATCAGTTTGGCCGGGACAGCGAACACCGGGGAGCTGTTTTTT.

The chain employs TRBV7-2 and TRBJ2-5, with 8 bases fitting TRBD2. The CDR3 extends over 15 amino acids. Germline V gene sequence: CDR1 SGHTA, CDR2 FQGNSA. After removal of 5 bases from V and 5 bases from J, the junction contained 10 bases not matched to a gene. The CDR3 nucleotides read TGTGCCAGCAGCCTACAGGGCGGGAGGTACGAGACCCAGTACTTC. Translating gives CASSLQGGRYETQYF.

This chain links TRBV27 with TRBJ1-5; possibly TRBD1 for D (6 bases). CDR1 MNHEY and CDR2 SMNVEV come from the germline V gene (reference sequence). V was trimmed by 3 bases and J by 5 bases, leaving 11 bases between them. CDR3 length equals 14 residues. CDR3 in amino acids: CASSFDGGDQPQHF. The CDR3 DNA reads TGTGCCAGCAGTTTTGATGGGGGCGATCAGCCCCAGCATTTT.

The CDR3 sequence is CAISEFAGTGYTGELFF. The DNA for the CDR3 is TGTGCCATCAGTGAGTTCGCCGGGACAGGGTACACCGGGGAGCTGTTTTTT. The chain employs TRBV10-3 and TRBJ2-2; 9 nucleotides match TRBD1. Per germline, CDR1 ENHRY and CDR2 SYGVKD. After removal of 1 base from V and 3 bases from J, the junction contained 6 bases not matched to a gene. The CDR3 contains 17 residues.

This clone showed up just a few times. As DNA, the CDR3 is TGTGCCAGTTTAGCGGGAGGGCCTCCAGATACGCAGTATTTT. Translating gives CASLAGGPPDTQYF. The chain carries TRBV6-1 and TRBJ2-3; TRBD2 aligns across 11 bases. The ends lost 9 bases at V and 4 bases at J; junction bases unmatched: 6. Germline CDR1 is MNHNS and CDR2 is SASEGT. The CDR3 is 14 residues long.

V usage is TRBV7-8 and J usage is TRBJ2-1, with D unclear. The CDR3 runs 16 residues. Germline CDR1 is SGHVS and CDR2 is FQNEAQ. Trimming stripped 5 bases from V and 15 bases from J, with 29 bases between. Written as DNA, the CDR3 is TGTGCCAGCAGCCCCCTGGCAATCACTGGAGCACGCTTTGGGTTCTTC. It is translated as CASSPLAITGARFGFF.

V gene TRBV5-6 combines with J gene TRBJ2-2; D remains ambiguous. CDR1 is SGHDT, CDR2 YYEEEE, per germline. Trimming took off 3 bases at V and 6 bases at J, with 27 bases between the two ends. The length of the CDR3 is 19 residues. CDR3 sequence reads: CASSSLGGGLVVGAGELFF. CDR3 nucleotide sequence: TGTGCCAGCAGCTCCCTGGGTGGCGGTTTAGTTGTTGGCGCCGGGGAGCTGTTTTTT.

CDR3 region: CASLGGRSGGLGELFF. CDR3 DNA sequence: TGTGCCAGCCTCGGGGGTCGCAGCGGGGGCTTGGGGGAGCTGTTTTTT. This chain links TRBV19 with TRBJ2-2; 8 bases map to TRBD2. This CDR3 is 16 amino acids long. Germline assignment: CDR1 LNHDA and CDR2 SQIVND (reference sequence). J was trimmed by 8 bases and V by 9 bases; bases with no gene match: 17.

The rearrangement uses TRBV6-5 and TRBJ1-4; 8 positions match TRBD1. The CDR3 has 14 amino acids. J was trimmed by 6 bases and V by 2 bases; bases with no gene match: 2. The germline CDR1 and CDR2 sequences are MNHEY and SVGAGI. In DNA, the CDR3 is TGTGCCAGCAGTTACGAGACAGGGGATGAAAAACTGTTTTTT. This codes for CASSYETGDEKLFF.

CDR3 DNA sequence: TGCAGCGCCCGGGACACCACAGATACGCAGTATTTT. This codes for CSARDTTDTQYF. The V gene is TRBV29-1, the J gene TRBJ2-3, with D maybe TRBD1 (6 bases). CDR3 size: 12 residues. The germline gives CDR1 SQVTM, CDR2 ANQGSEA. V was pared by 7 bases and J by 2 bases, with 10 bases between.